This entry describes one T cell receptor (beta chain). The repertoire was sequenced with immunoSEQ multiplex PCR; TCRdb's copy has only in-frame clones and lacks some. The table has approximately 7,000 clones, 76% seen once. The CDR3 is made up of 16 amino acids. V lost 2 bases to trimming and J lost 8 bases, with 19 bases between them. Germline CDR1 reads SGHTA; CDR2 reads FQGNSA. The data originate from a study of PD-1 blockade in classical Hodgkin lymphoma. Documented time point: cycle 4 day 1 (C4D1), after less than seven weeks of nivolumab. All the patients suffered relapse after autologous stem cell transplantation, and brentuximab vedotin exposure differed.

The sample was peripheral blood mononuclear cells (PBMCs), taken before the fourth cycle of nivolumab. The chain recombines TRBV7-2 with TRBJ1-3; no clear D gene. The clonotype comes from a human donor with classical Hodgkin lymphoma. In DNA form, the CDR3 reads TGTGCCAGCAGCTTACGATTGCCGCTCAAGGGCGACACCATATATTTT. This codes for CASSLRLPLKGDTIYF.